The entry below gives a single TCR beta chain sequence along with its context. Per the original data handling: Using reference gene primer amplification, nucleated cell counts were estimated. Only in-frame clones appear in the TCRdb table, and some are missing; sequencing was by immunoSEQ multiplex PCR. The V and J calls and clone size come from that table; D and trimming were worked out from the DNA. The repertoire consists of 300,000 to 400,000 clones, with 80% to 90% occurring once and the leading ten covering 9.5% to 10%. This specimen comes from a study of blood T cell repertoires in COVID-19. Overall study: Sites in the United States, Italy and Spain provided acute and convalescent COVID-19 samples. PBMCs, B-cell-depleted T cells, or T cells were the source of the cDNA or gDNA that made up the material.

The sequence was obtained from a man in his thirties or forties with COVID-19, enrolled during active disease. The sample consisted of peripheral blood.

The CDR3 nucleotides are TGTGCCAGCAGCCTGGCAGGGGGCTTTGGGAACTATGGCTACACCTTC. Its protein is CASSLAGGFGNYGYTF. This chain joins TRBV27 and TRBJ1-2, with TRBD1 identical over 8 bases. CDR3 length equals 16 residues. CDR1 MNHEY and CDR2 SMNVEV come from the germline V gene (reference sequence). Trimming cost V 6 bases and J 2 bases; bases outside gene matches: 11.